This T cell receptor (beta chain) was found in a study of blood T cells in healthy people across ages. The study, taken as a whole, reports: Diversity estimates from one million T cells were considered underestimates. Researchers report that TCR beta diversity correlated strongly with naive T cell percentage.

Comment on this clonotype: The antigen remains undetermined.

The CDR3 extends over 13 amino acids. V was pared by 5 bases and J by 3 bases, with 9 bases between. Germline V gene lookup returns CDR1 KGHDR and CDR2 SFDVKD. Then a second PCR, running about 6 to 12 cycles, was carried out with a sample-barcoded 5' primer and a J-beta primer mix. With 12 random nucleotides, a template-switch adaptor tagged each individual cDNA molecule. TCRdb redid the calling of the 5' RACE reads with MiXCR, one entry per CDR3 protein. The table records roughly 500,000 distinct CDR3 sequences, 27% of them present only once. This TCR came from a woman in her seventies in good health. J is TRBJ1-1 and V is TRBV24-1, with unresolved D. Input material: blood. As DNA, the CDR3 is TGTGCCACCAGTGCACTAGCTGACACTGAAGCTTTCTTT. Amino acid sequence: CATSALADTEAFF.